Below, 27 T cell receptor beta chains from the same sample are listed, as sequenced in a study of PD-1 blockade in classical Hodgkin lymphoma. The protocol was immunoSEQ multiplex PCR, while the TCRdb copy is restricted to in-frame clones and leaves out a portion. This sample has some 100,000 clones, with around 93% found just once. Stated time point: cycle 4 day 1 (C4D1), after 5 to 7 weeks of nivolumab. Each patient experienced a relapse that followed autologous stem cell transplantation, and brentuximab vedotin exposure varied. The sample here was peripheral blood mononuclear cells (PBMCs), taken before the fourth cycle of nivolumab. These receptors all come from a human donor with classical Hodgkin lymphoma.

The CDR3 reads CASSQDPLLGGRARVNEQFF. The CDR3 nucleotides are TGCGCCAGCAGCCAAGACCCGCTACTGGGCGGGAGGGCCAGGGTCAATGAGCAGTTCTTC. The chain has TRBV4-1 and TRBJ2-1, with TRBD2 matching over 9 bases. CDR3 length equals 20 residues. CDR1 MGHRA and CDR2 YSYEKL come from the germline V gene. J lost 6 bases, V lost 0 bases, and 18 bases had no gene match.

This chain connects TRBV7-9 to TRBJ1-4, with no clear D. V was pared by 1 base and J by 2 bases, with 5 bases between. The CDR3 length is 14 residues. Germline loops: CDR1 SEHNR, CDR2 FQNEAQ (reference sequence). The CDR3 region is CASSLGITNEKLFF. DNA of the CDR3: TGTGCCAGCAGCTTAGGGATCACTAATGAAAAACTGTTTTTT.

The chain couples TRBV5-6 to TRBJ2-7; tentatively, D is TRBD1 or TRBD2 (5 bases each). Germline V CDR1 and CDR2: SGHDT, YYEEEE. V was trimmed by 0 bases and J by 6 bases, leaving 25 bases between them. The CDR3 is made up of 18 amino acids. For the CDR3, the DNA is TGTGCCAGCAGCTTGGTTCGAAATGCCGGGACCGCCTGGGGCGAGCAGTACTTC. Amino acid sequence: CASSLVRNAGTAWGEQYF.

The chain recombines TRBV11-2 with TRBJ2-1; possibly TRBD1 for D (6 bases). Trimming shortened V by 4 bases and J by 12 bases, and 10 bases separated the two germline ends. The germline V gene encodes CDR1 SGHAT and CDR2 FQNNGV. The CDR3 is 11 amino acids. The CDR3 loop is CASSSTGPQFF. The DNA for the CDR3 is TGTGCCAGCAGCTCGACAGGACCGCAGTTCTTC.

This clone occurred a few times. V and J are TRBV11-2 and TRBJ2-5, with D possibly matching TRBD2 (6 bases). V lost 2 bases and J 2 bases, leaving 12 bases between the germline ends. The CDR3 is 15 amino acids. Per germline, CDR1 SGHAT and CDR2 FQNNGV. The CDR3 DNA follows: TGTGCCAGCAGCTTATATGCGGGGCGGCAAGAGACCCAGTACTTC. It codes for CASSLYAGRQETQYF.

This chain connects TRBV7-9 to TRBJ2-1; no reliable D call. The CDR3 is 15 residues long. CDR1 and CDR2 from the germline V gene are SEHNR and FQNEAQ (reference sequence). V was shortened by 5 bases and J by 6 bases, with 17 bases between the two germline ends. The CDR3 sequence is CASSPRHRKGNEQFF. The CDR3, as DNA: TGTGCCAGCAGCCCGCGACACCGAAAGGGCAATGAGCAGTTCTTC.

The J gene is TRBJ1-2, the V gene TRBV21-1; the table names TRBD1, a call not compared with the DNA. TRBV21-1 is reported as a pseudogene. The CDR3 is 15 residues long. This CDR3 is CASSKGTGIHRGYTF. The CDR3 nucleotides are TGTGCCAGCAGCAAAGGGACAGGGATTCATCGGGGCTACACCTTC.

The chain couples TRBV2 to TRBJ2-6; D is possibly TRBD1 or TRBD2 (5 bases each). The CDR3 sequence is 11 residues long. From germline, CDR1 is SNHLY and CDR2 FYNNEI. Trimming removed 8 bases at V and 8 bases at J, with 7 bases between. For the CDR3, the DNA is TGTGCCAGCGGGGGAACCAACGTCCTGACTTTC. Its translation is CASGGTNVLTF. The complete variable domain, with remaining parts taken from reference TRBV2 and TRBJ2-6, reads EPEVTQTPSHQVTQMGQEVILRCVPISNHLYFYWYRQILGQKVEFLVSFYNNEISEKSEIFDDQFSVERPDGSNFTLKIRSTKLEDSAMYFCASGGTNVLTFGAGSRLTVL.

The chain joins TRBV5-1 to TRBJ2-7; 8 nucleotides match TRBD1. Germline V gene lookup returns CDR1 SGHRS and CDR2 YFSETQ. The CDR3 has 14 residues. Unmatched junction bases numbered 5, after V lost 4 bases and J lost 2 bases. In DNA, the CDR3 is TGCGCCAGCAGCGGACAGGGAGTAACCTACGAGCAGTACTTC. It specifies CASSGQGVTYEQYF.

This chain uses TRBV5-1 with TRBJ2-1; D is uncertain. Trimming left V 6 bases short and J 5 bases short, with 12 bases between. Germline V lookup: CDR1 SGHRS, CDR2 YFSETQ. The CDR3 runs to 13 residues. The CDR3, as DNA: TGCGCCAGCAATACGCGCGACAACAATGAGCAGTTCTTC. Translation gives CASNTRDNNEQFF.

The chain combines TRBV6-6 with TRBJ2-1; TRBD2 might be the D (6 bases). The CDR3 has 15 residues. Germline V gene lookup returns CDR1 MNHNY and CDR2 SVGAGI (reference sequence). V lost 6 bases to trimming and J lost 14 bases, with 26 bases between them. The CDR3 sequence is CASSPNGQGGSGKFF. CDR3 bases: TGTGCCAGCAGCCCCAACGGGCAGGGAGGATCAGGAAAGTTCTTC.

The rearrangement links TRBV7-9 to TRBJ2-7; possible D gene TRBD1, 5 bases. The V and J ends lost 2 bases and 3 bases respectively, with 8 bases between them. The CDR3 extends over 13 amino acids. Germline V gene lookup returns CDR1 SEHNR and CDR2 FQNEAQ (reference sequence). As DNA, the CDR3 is TGTGCCAGCAGCTTAAGCAGGGACTACGAGCAGTACTTC. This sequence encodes CASSLSRDYEQYF.

CDR3 region: CASSHPFSIGHLSNQPQHF. Here the CDR3 DNA reads TGTGCCAGCAGCCACCCCTTCAGTATCGGACACCTAAGCAATCAGCCCCAGCATTTT. This chain links TRBV21-1 with TRBJ1-5; the listed D gene, TRBD1, was not tested against the DNA. TRBV21-1 is given as a pseudogene. The CDR3 has 19 residues.

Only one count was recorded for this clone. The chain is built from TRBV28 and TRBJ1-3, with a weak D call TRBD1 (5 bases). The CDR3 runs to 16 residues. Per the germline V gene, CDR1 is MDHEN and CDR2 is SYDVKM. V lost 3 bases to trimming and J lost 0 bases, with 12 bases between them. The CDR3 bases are TGTGCCAGCAGTTTGCTAAAGGGGTTCTCTGGAAACACCATATATTTT. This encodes CASSLLKGFSGNTIYF. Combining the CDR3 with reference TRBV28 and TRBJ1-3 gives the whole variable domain DVKVTQSSRYLVKRTGEKVFLECVQDMDHENMFWYRQDPGLGLRLIYFSYDVKMKEKGDIPEGYSVSREKKERFSLILESASTNQTSMYLCASSLLKGFSGNTIYFGEGSWLTVV.

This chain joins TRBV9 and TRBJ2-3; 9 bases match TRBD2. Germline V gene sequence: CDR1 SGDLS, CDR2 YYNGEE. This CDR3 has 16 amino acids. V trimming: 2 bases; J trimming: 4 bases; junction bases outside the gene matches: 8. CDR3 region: CASSVRLAGGPDTQYF. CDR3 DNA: TGTGCCAGCAGCGTCCGTCTGGCGGGAGGGCCAGATACGCAGTATTTT.

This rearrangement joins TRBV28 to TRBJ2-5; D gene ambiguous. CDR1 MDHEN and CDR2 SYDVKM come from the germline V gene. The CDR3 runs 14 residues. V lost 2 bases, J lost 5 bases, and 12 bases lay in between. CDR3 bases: TGTGCCAGCAGTTTACCGGCCAACTCGGAGACCCAGTACTTC. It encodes CASSLPANSETQYF.

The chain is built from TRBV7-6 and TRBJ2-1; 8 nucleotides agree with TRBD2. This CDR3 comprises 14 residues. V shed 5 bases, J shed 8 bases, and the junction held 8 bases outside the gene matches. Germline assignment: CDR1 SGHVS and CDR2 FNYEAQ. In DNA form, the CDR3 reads TGTGCCAGCAGCGTACAGCGGGAGTGGGATGAGCAGTTCTTC. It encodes CASSVQREWDEQFF.

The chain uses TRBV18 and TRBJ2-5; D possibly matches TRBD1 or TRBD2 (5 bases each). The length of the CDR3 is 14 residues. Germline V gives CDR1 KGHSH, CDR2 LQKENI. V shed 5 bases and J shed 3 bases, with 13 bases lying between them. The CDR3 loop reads CASSSGRTEETQYF. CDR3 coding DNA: TGTGCCAGCTCATCGGGACGGACCGAAGAGACCCAGTACTTC.

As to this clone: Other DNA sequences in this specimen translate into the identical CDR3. The CDR3 DNA reads as TGTGCCAGCAGGGTGAGAGATGAAAAACTGTTTTTT. Amino acids: CASRVRDEKLFF. The V call is TRBV28, the J call TRBJ1-4, with no clear D. Trimming took 6 bases from V and 6 from J, leaving 8 bases between them. Germline V gene sequence: CDR1 MDHEN, CDR2 SYDVKM. The CDR3 consists of 12 residues.

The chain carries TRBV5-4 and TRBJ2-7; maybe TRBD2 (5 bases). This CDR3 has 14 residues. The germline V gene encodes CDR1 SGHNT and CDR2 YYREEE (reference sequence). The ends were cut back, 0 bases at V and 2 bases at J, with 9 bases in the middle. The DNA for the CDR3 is TGTGCCAGCAGCTTGGTCGGAGGACCCTACGAGCAGTACTTC. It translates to CASSLVGGPYEQYF.

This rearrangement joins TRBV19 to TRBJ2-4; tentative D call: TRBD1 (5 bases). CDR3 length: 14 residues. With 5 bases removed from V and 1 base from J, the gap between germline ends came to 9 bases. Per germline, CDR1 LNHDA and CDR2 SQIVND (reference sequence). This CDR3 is CASSQGAAKNIQYF. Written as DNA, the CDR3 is TGTGCCAGTAGTCAGGGCGCCGCCAAAAACATTCAGTACTTC.

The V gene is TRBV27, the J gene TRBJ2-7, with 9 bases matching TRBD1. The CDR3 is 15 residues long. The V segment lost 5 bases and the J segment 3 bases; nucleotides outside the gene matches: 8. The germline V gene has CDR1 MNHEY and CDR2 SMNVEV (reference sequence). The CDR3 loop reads CASSPYRDRVYEQYF. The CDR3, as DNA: TGTGCCAGCAGTCCCTACCGGGACAGGGTCTACGAGCAGTACTTC.

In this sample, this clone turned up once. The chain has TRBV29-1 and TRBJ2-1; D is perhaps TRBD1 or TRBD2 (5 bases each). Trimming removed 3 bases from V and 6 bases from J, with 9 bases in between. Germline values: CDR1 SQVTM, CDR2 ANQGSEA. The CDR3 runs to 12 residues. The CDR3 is CSVDEGFNEQFF. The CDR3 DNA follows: TGCAGCGTTGATGAGGGGTTCAATGAGCAGTTCTTC.

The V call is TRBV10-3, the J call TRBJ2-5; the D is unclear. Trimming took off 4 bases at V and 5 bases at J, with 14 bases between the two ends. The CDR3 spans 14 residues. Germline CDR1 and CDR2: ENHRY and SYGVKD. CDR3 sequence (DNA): TGTGCCATCAGTGTGTATTCGGACCGGGAGACCCAGTACTTC. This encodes CAISVYSDRETQYF.

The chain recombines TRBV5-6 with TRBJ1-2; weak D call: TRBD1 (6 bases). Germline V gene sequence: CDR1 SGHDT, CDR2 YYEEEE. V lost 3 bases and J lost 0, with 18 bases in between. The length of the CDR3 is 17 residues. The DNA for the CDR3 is TGTGCCAGCAGCTCATCGACAGGTCCCACCTCTAACTATGGCTACACCTTC. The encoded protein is CASSSSTGPTSNYGYTF.

The CDR3 sequence is CASSLGMAVDEQYF. DNA of the CDR3: TGTGCCAGCAGCCTCGGAATGGCTGTCGACGAGCAGTACTTC. The rearrangement joins TRBV7-9 to TRBJ2-7; D ambiguous. Trimming removed 5 bases from V and 5 bases from J, with 16 bases in between. The CDR3 consists of 14 residues. CDR1 is SEHNR and CDR2 is FQNEAQ in the germline V gene (reference sequence).

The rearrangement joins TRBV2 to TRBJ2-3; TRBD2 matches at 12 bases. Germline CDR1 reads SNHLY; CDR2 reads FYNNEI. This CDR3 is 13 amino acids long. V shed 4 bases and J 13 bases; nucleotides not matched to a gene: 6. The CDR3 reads CASSADGLAGKYF. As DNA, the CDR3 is TGTGCCAGCAGTGCCGATGGACTAGCGGGAAAGTATTTT.